These 30 T cell receptor beta chains share one sample of origin, sequenced in a study of blood T cell repertoires in COVID-19. Sequenced by immunoSEQ multiplex PCR; TCRdb stores in-frame clones only, minus some. The sample has approximately 200,000 clones, about nine tenths seen once. The source material was PBMCs or T cells enriched from blood (not recorded which). Receptors originate from a man aged 25-40 years in a cohort exposed to, infected with or recovered from COVID-19 (not recorded which).

The V call is TRBV7-9, the J call TRBJ1-1, with 10 bases that match TRBD1. Germline values: CDR1 SEHNR, CDR2 FQNEAQ (reference sequence). This CDR3 spans 16 amino acids. Unmatched junction bases numbered 7, after V lost 5 bases and J lost 1 base. CDR3 sequence: CASSQGQGSRNTEAFF. CDR3 DNA: TGTGCCAGCAGCCAGGGACAGGGGAGTCGGAACACTGAAGCTTTCTTT.

This clone was counted only a few times. The V and J genes are TRBV5-1 and TRBJ2-7; 9 bases agree with TRBD2. CDR1 SGHRS and CDR2 YFSETQ come from the germline V gene. With 1 base clipped from V and 1 base from J, the junction kept 3 bases outside the gene matches. The CDR3 has 15 amino acids. Here the CDR3 DNA reads TGCGCCAGCAGCTTGAAGCGGGAGGCTTCCTACGAGCAGTACTTC. This gives the protein CASSLKREASYEQYF.

The chain has TRBV6-5 and TRBJ2-1, with D possibly matching TRBD1 (6 bases). The V gene lost 7 bases and the J gene lost 2 bases, with 9 bases spanning the gap. The length of the CDR3 is 13 residues. The V gene's germline CDR1 is MNHEY and CDR2 SVGAGI. CDR3 DNA sequence: TGTGCCAGCATGAGGGGGACCTACAATGAGCAGTTCTTC. Protein product: CASMRGTYNEQFF.

The V and J genes are TRBV6-4 and TRBJ2-3; 7 nucleotides line up with TRBD2. The CDR3 totals 16 residues. V lost 5 bases and J lost 0; bases outside the gene matches: 8. The V gene's germline CDR1 is MRHNA and CDR2 SNTAGT. CDR3 sequence (DNA): TGTGCCAGCAGTCTAGCAAGCGGGGCGAGCACAGATACGCAGTATTTT. Residues: CASSLASGASTDTQYF.

The J gene is TRBJ1-1, the V gene TRBV10-2, with 8 bases fitting TRBD1. Germline CDR1 and CDR2: WSHSY and SAAADI. The CDR3 runs 15 residues. V trimming: 6 bases; J trimming: 1 base; junction bases outside the gene matches: 7. The CDR3 loop reads CASRGKGTGNTEAFF. The CDR3 DNA follows: TGCGCCAGCAGGGGGAAGGGGACAGGGAACACTGAAGCTTTCTTT.

The chain has TRBV6-5 and TRBJ1-1; TRBD1 matches at 7 bases. Germline CDR1 and CDR2: MNHEY and SVGAGI. This CDR3 is 14 amino acids long. The V gene end was trimmed by 6 bases and the J gene end by 1 base; junction bases not matched to a gene: 5. As DNA, the CDR3 is TGTGCCAGCAGACCTCGACAGGGGAACACTGAAGCTTTCTTT. Protein sequence: CASRPRQGNTEAFF.

J is TRBJ1-2 and V is TRBV11-2, with a weak D call TRBD1 (5 bases). This CDR3 is built from 15 residues. With 1 base removed from V and 0 bases from J, the gap between germline ends came to 9 bases. Germline loops: CDR1 SGHAT, CDR2 FQNNGV. CDR3 sequence: CASSLAPGPNYGYTF. The CDR3, as DNA: TGTGCCAGCAGCTTAGCGCCAGGGCCTAACTATGGCTACACCTTC.

The chain is built from TRBV24-1 and TRBJ1-1; TRBD1 matches at 7 bases. The ends lost 8 bases at V and 1 base at J; junction bases unmatched: 9. This CDR3 contains 15 residues. Per the germline V gene, CDR1 is KGHDR and CDR2 is SFDVKD. Here the CDR3 DNA reads TGTGCCACCACCCCGGGGGACAGTGGGAACACTGAAGCTTTCTTT. Residues: CATTPGDSGNTEAFF.

V usage is TRBV4-2 and J usage is TRBJ2-7; D is possibly TRBD2 (5 bases). There are 16 residues in the CDR3. The V end lost 0 bases, the J end lost 4 bases, and 16 bases lay between the germline ends. Per germline, CDR1 LGHNA and CDR2 YNFKEQ. The CDR3 nucleotides read TGTGCCAGCAGCCAAGATTCGGGAAGCGACAATTACGAGCAGTACTTC. This codes for CASSQDSGSDNYEQYF.

This clone was counted once. V usage is TRBV5-1 and J usage is TRBJ2-2; TRBD1 aligns across 7 bases. The germline V gene encodes CDR1 SGHRS and CDR2 YFSETQ. V shed 1 base, J shed 4 bases, and the junction held 7 bases outside the gene matches. This CDR3 is built from 16 residues. The CDR3 loop reads CASSLNAKGATGELFF. The CDR3 DNA is TGCGCCAGCAGCTTGAACGCGAAGGGGGCCACCGGGGAGCTGTTTTTT.

This clone showed up just once. The chain combines TRBV10-1 with TRBJ2-1, with D unclear. Germline values: CDR1 WNHNN, CDR2 SYGVQD (reference sequence). Trimming pared 3 bases from V and 0 bases from J, leaving 6 bases between. The CDR3 has 14 amino acids. The CDR3 here is CASSDTGSYNEQFF. CDR3 DNA sequence: TGCGCCAGCAGTGATACGGGCTCCTACAATGAGCAGTTCTTC.

The chain uses TRBV9 and TRBJ2-1; 10 positions match TRBD1. Germline CDR1 reads SGDLS; CDR2 reads YYNGEE. Trimming at V came to 0 bases and at J to 1 base, leaving 1 base not matched to a gene. The CDR3 is 16 residues long. The CDR3 coding sequence is TGTGCCAGCAGCGTAGCGGGACAGGGGTCCTACAATGAGCAGTTCTTC. Its protein is CASSVAGQGSYNEQFF.

This clone was seen a single time. The chain recombines TRBV28 with TRBJ1-5, with 10 bases aligning to TRBD1. The CDR3 extends over 15 amino acids. Germline values: CDR1 MDHEN, CDR2 SYDVKM. Losses at the gene ends were 6 bases for V and 0 bases for J; bases not matched to a gene: 2. The CDR3: CASSRTGGSNQPQHF. The CDR3, as DNA: TGTGCCAGCAGCCGGACAGGGGGTAGCAATCAGCCCCAGCATTTT.

The chain links TRBV28 to TRBJ1-1; 8 positions agree with TRBD1. After removal of 5 bases from V and 2 bases from J, the junction contained 7 bases not matched to a gene. From germline, CDR1 is MDHEN and CDR2 SYDVKM. This CDR3 is 15 amino acids long. For the CDR3, the DNA is TGTGCCAGCAGTCCACCAGGGGGCATCAACACTGAAGCTTTCTTT. Translating it yields CASSPPGGINTEAFF.

V usage is TRBV15 and J usage is TRBJ1-1; TRBD1 matches 7 bases. This CDR3 has 14 amino acids. V was pared by 5 bases and J by 2 bases, with 5 bases of the junction left unmatched. Germline assignment: CDR1 LNHNV and CDR2 YYDKDF (reference sequence). As DNA, the CDR3 is TGTGCCACCAGCGACAGGGTCATCAACACTGAAGCTTTCTTT. Translating it yields CATSDRVINTEAFF.

The V call is TRBV20-1, the J call TRBJ1-1, with D possibly TRBD1 on 5 matching bases. V lost 5 bases and J lost 10, with 14 bases in between. Germline-derived CDR1 and CDR2 are DFQATT and SNEGSKA (reference sequence). CDR3 length equals 11 residues. CDR3 sequence reads: CSADAGRGAFF. CDR3 DNA: TGCAGTGCTGATGCAGGGAGGGGAGCTTTCTTT.

The CDR3 sequence is CASSLHKLTDTQYF. The CDR3 bases are TGTGCCAGCAGTTTACACAAATTAACAGATACGCAGTATTTT. The chain recombines TRBV27 with TRBJ2-3; D gene unclear. The germline gives CDR1 MNHEY, CDR2 SMNVEV (reference sequence). The germline V and J ends were trimmed by 2 bases and 3 bases, with 9 bases remaining between them. The length of the CDR3 is 14 residues.

The chain combines TRBV14 with TRBJ1-2, with D maybe TRBD1 (5 bases). V lost 4 bases and J 7 bases, leaving 10 bases between the germline ends. Germline V lookup: CDR1 SGHDN, CDR2 FVKESK. The CDR3 is made up of 12 amino acids. The CDR3 DNA reads TGTGCCAGCAGCCGCGGGGGGTTTGGCTACACCTTC. It encodes CASSRGGFGYTF.

CDR3: CASSQGWDRTFF. The CDR3 DNA is TGCGCCAGCAGCCAAGGTTGGGACAGAACTTTCTTT. The chain joins TRBV4-1 to TRBJ1-1; TRBD1 agrees at 7 bases. V shed 1 base, J shed 12 bases, and the junction held 5 bases outside the gene matches. Germline V gene sequence: CDR1 MGHRA, CDR2 YSYEKL. There are 12 residues in the CDR3.

The chain carries TRBV9 and TRBJ2-7, with a tentative D call TRBD1 (5 bases). Per germline, CDR1 SGDLS and CDR2 YYNGEE. The CDR3 spans 16 residues. Trimming removed 6 bases from V and 0 bases from J, with 19 bases in between. CDR3 coding DNA: TGTGCCAGCACCCCAGATGGGGCTATGAGCTCCTACGAGCAGTACTTC. Amino acid sequence: CASTPDGAMSSYEQYF.

The gene calls are TRBV9 and TRBJ2-1, with D perhaps matching TRBD1 (5 bases). This CDR3 contains 18 residues. With 4 bases removed from V and 1 base from J, the gap between germline ends came to 21 bases. CDR1 and CDR2 from the germline V gene are SGDLS and YYNGEE. The CDR3 DNA reads as TGTGCCAGCAGCCCCTCATTACGCAGGGATCCGTCCTACAATGAGCAGTTCTTC. Translated: CASSPSLRRDPSYNEQFF. The variable domain in full, completed from reference TRBV9 and TRBJ2-1, reads DSGVTQTPKHLITATGQRVTLRCSPRSGDLSVYWYQQSLDQGLQFLIQYYNGEERAKGNILERFSAQQFPDLHSELNLSSLELGDSALYFCASSPSLRRDPSYNEQFFGPGTRLTVL.

The chain has TRBV10-2 and TRBJ2-7; maybe TRBD2 (6 bases). The CDR3 loop spans 15 amino acids. CDR1 WSHSY and CDR2 SAAADI come from the germline V gene. V lost 2 bases and J lost 5, with 16 bases in between. The CDR3 nucleotides read TGCGCCAGCAGTGAGGCGACTAGGCCCCCCGACGAGCAGTACTTC. Amino acid sequence: CASSEATRPPDEQYF.

The CDR3 here is CASSLGRVNEKLFF. DNA of the CDR3: TGTGCCAGCAGTTTGGGCAGGGTAAACGAAAAACTGTTTTTT. This chain connects TRBV27 to TRBJ1-4; D is perhaps TRBD1 (5 bases). V shed 3 bases and J shed 8 bases, with 13 bases lying between them. Germline lookup yields CDR1 MNHEY and CDR2 SMNVEV (reference sequence). The CDR3 extends over 14 amino acids.

This chain joins TRBV7-9 and TRBJ2-7; 7 positions match TRBD1. The CDR3 is made up of 17 amino acids. J gave up 3 bases and V 1 base, and 12 bases lay outside the gene matches. In germline, CDR1 is SEHNR, CDR2 FQNEAQ (reference sequence). In nucleotides, the CDR3 is TGTGCCAGCAGCTTAGACGGGCGCGGCAGGGGGTACTACGAGCAGTACTTC. Translated, it gives CASSLDGRGRGYYEQYF.

The chain recombines TRBV19 with TRBJ2-7; possibly TRBD2 for D (6 bases). The CDR3 has 12 residues. The V gene's germline CDR1 is LNHDA and CDR2 SQIVND (reference sequence). V was trimmed by 6 bases and J by 3 bases, leaving 9 bases between them. CDR3 in amino acids: CASRGDFYEQYF. The CDR3 DNA sequence: TGTGCCAGTAGAGGGGACTTCTACGAGCAGTACTTC.

This chain joins TRBV7-8 and TRBJ1-5, with D unresolved. Trimming removed 5 bases at V and 1 base at J, with 15 bases between. There are 16 residues in the CDR3. CDR1 is SGHVS, CDR2 FQNEAQ, per germline. CDR3 residues: CASSPRPGSSNQPQHF. The CDR3 region has the DNA TGTGCCAGCAGCCCACGACCCGGGTCAAGCAATCAGCCCCAGCATTTT.

V is TRBV6-1 and J is TRBJ2-1, with 8 bases lining up with TRBD1. Germline assignment: CDR1 MNHNS and CDR2 SASEGT. CDR3 length: 16 residues. V shed 4 bases, J shed 8 bases, and the junction held 13 bases outside the gene matches. CDR3 sequence (DNA): TGTGCCAGCAGTGGGCCGACAGGGGTAATAAGCGATGAGCAGTTCTTC. Protein: CASSGPTGVISDEQFF.

This clone was seen ten or more times. V usage is TRBV5-4 and J usage is TRBJ2-7; 11 bases fit TRBD2. Germline V gene lookup returns CDR1 SGHNT and CDR2 YYREEE (reference sequence). The V gene end was trimmed by 4 bases and the J gene end by 5 bases; junction bases not matched to a gene: 5. This CDR3 is built from 14 residues. The CDR3 DNA reads as TGTGCCAGCAGCATGAGACTAGCGGGACACGAGCAGTACTTC. Translation gives CASSMRLAGHEQYF.

This clone showed up just once. The chain links TRBV15 to TRBJ1-5, with a possible D match to TRBD1 (5 bases). Germline CDR1 and CDR2: LNHNV and YYDKDF (reference sequence). The length of the CDR3 is 14 residues. V was shortened by 1 base and J by 6 bases, with 10 bases between the two germline ends. This CDR3 is CATSRAVDSQPQHF. CDR3 coding DNA: TGTGCCACCAGCAGAGCGGTAGACAGTCAGCCCCAGCATTTT.

In its sample, this clone was seen once. The chain joins TRBV5-6 to TRBJ2-3; D is undetermined. Looked up from germline, CDR1 is SGHDT and CDR2 is YYEEEE. Trimming took 0 bases from V and 2 from J, leaving 7 bases between them. The CDR3 runs to 14 residues. The CDR3 DNA follows: TGTGCCAGCAGCTTGGGTCAGAACACAGATACGCAGTATTTT. Its translation: CASSLGQNTDTQYF.